This TCR beta chain was captured by sequencing in a study of cytomegalovirus exposure and HLA in healthy donors. Germline-derived CDR1 and CDR2 are LNHDA and SQIVND (reference sequence). The CDR3 covers 18 residues. After removal of 5 bases from V and 0 bases from J, the junction contained 10 bases not matched to a gene. About this clone: Its antigen is still unknown. Other DNA sequences in this sample translate to the same CDR3.

Regarding the study as a whole: In a later analysis, a missense DCLRE1C variant was linked to TCR beta V- and J-gene trimming. Because they were indistinguishable, some V segments, including TRBV6-2 and TRBV6-3, were excluded.

The primer mix had 60 Vbeta and 13 Jbeta primers. Produced via immunoSEQ multiplex PCR; TCRdb's table is partial and in-frame only. The sample has some 51,000 clones, 65% to 85% seen once; the top ten hold around 2.4%. The sample consisted of PBMCs. This receptor was identified in a female donor in good health and CMV-seronegative. V gene TRBV19 combines with J gene TRBJ1-6; 7 positions agree with TRBD1. The DNA for the CDR3 is TGTGCCAGTAGTGTTCGCGGACAGGCAGACTCCTATAATTCACCCCTCCACTTT. It is translated as CASSVRGQADSYNSPLHF.